The rows below give T cell receptor beta chains drawn from one sample of a study of blood T cells in healthy people across ages. TCRdb used MiXCR to reprocess the 5' RACE reads, holding one entry per CDR3 protein. The sample carries 1.5 million or so distinct CDR3 sequences, about 45% recorded once. Sample: blood. All receptors come from a woman younger than 35 in good health. Both conserved end residues are part of each CDR3. The order of the fields is CDR3 DNA, CDR3 protein, V gene, clone size, CDR3 length, J gene, D gene. D genes are given only for firm matches. Clone size is not always given. Where it is, it says once, few, many or a class for expanded clones.

CDR3 DNA: TGTGCCAGCAGCCGGGTCTCAGGTTTTAACACCGGGGAGCTGTTTTTT
CDR3 protein: CASSRVSGFNTGELFF
V gene: TRBV7-2
clone size: NA
CDR3 length: 16
J gene: TRBJ2-2
D gene: NA

CDR3 DNA: TGTGCCAGCAGCTCGGGACTAGCGAACTCCTACGAGCAGTACTTC
CDR3 protein: CASSSGLANSYEQYF
V gene: TRBV7-2
clone size: few
CDR3 length: 15
J gene: TRBJ2-7
D gene: TRBD2

CDR3 DNA: TGTGCCAGCAGCCTGGGACAGGGGCGCAACTATGGCTACACCTTC
CDR3 protein: CASSLGQGRNYGYTF
V gene: TRBV7-2
clone size: many
CDR3 length: 15
J gene: TRBJ1-2
D gene: TRBD1

CDR3 DNA: TGCGCCAGCAGCATAAACAGGGGCTCCTACGAGCAGTACTTC
CDR3 protein: CASSINRGSYEQYF
V gene: TRBV4-1
clone size: NA
CDR3 length: 14
J gene: TRBJ2-7
D gene: TRBD1

CDR3 DNA: TGCGCCAGCAGCTTGCGGGGGCAGGGGGCAAAGTACGAGCAGTACTTC
CDR3 protein: CASSLRGQGAKYEQYF
V gene: TRBV5-1
clone size: NA
CDR3 length: 16
J gene: TRBJ2-7
D gene: TRBD1

CDR3 DNA: TGCAGTGTTCAGGGGATGAGCAATCAGCCCCAGCATTTT
CDR3 protein: CSVQGMSNQPQHF
V gene: TRBV20-1
clone size: NA
CDR3 length: 13
J gene: TRBJ1-5
D gene: NA

CDR3 DNA: TGTGCCATCAGTGATACCAGGGGTCCGGGCTATGGCTACACCTTC
CDR3 protein: CAISDTRGPGYGYTF
V gene: TRBV10-3
clone size: NA
CDR3 length: 15
J gene: TRBJ1-2
D gene: NA

CDR3 DNA: TGTGCCAGCAGTTTCTTACAGGGGGCCCGGTTCGCATATGGCTACACCTTC
CDR3 protein: CASSFLQGARFAYGYTF
V gene: TRBV6-5
clone size: many
CDR3 length: 17
J gene: TRBJ1-2
D gene: TRBD1

CDR3 DNA: TGTGCCAGCAGCACGAAGGAGCTGGACAGGGGGACGAGCTCCTACGAGCAGTACTTC
CDR3 protein: CASSTKELDRGTSSYEQYF
V gene: TRBV7-2
clone size: NA
CDR3 length: 19
J gene: TRBJ2-7
D gene: TRBD1

CDR3 DNA: TGCAGCGTATCCGGGATGGAGAACACTGAAGCTTTCTTT
CDR3 protein: CSVSGMENTEAFF
V gene: TRBV29-1
clone size: once
CDR3 length: 13
J gene: TRBJ1-1
D gene: NA

CDR3 DNA: TGTGCCAGCAGTGAATACCAGGGCGCCGGAAACACCATATATTTT
CDR3 protein: CASSEYQGAGNTIYF
V gene: TRBV25-1
clone size: NA
CDR3 length: 15
J gene: TRBJ1-3
D gene: NA

CDR3 DNA: TGCGCCAGCAGCCAAGTCGGGGCGACTAGCGCGCGACAGTTCTTC
CDR3 protein: CASSQVGATSARQFF
V gene: TRBV4-1
clone size: NA
CDR3 length: 15
J gene: TRBJ2-1
D gene: TRBD2

CDR3 DNA: TGCAGTGCTAACAGGGGGATTGAGCAGTTCTTC
CDR3 protein: CSANRGIEQFF
V gene: TRBV20-1
clone size: few
CDR3 length: 11
J gene: TRBJ2-1
D gene: TRBD1

CDR3 DNA: TGTGCCATCAGGCGACAGGGTGGAAAACTGTTTTTT
CDR3 protein: CAIRRQGGKLFF
V gene: TRBV10-3
clone size: few
CDR3 length: 12
J gene: TRBJ1-4
D gene: TRBD1

CDR3 DNA: TGTGCCAGCAGCTTAGTGTTGCGGGGATCTTACAATGAGCAGTACTTC
CDR3 protein: CASSLVLRGSYNEQYF
V gene: TRBV11-2
clone size: NA
CDR3 length: 16
J gene: TRBJ2-7
D gene: NA

CDR3 DNA: TGTGCCAGCAGTCCCCGACAGGGGACTCTCTATGGCTACACCTTC
CDR3 protein: CASSPRQGTLYGYTF
V gene: TRBV12-3/TRBV12-4
clone size: few
CDR3 length: 15
J gene: TRBJ1-2
D gene: TRBD1

CDR3 DNA: TGTGCCAGCGGCGAAGCGGGGGGGCCAAATGAGCAGTTCTTC
CDR3 protein: CASGEAGGPNEQFF
V gene: TRBV27
clone size: NA
CDR3 length: 14
J gene: TRBJ2-1
D gene: TRBD2

CDR3 DNA: TGTGCCAGCAGACCCTACAGGGAATGGGACACTGAAGCTTTCTTT
CDR3 protein: CASRPYREWDTEAFF
V gene: TRBV12-3/TRBV12-4
clone size: NA
CDR3 length: 15
J gene: TRBJ1-1
D gene: NA

CDR3 DNA: TGTGCCAGCAGTCGGCTACAGGGGGGTAGGACCTACGAGCAGTACTTC
CDR3 protein: CASSRLQGGRTYEQYF
V gene: TRBV27
clone size: once
CDR3 length: 16
J gene: TRBJ2-7
D gene: TRBD1

CDR3 DNA: TGTGCCAGCAGTTTTGCGGATAGCAATCAGCCCCAGCATTTT
CDR3 protein: CASSFADSNQPQHF
V gene: TRBV12-3/TRBV12-4
clone size: NA
CDR3 length: 14
J gene: TRBJ1-5
D gene: NA

CDR3 DNA: TGTGCCAGCAGCCAAGATAGCCGAAGCTCCTACAATGAGCAGTACTTC
CDR3 protein: CASSQDSRSSYNEQYF
V gene: TRBV4-2
clone size: NA
CDR3 length: 16
J gene: TRBJ2-5
D gene: NA

CDR3 DNA: TGTGCCATCAAAACGGGACTAGCGGGAGGTACCGGGGAGCTGTTTTTT
CDR3 protein: CAIKTGLAGGTGELFF
V gene: TRBV10-3
clone size: many
CDR3 length: 16
J gene: TRBJ2-2
D gene: TRBD2

CDR3 DNA: TGTGCCAGCAGCAAAGCGATAAGGACAGGGTGGGAGAATGAGCAGTACTTC
CDR3 protein: CASSKAIRTGWENEQYF
V gene: TRBV21-1
clone size: NA
CDR3 length: 17
J gene: TRBJ2-5
D gene: NA

CDR3 DNA: TGTGCCAGCAGCTTGCAACCCCGGGGCCTTAACTATGGCTACACCTTC
CDR3 protein: CASSLQPRGLNYGYTF
V gene: TRBV7-2
clone size: NA
CDR3 length: 16
J gene: TRBJ1-2
D gene: NA